This is a list of T cell receptor beta chains from one sample in a study of blood T cells in healthy people across ages. TCRdb used MiXCR to reprocess the 5' RACE reads, holding one entry per CDR3 protein. The sample lists around 800,000 distinct CDR3 sequences, roughly 26% occurring once. The same data also went into a second study, on T cells of mothers and their children.

The sample comprised blood. Source of these receptors: a boy aged 5-17 years in good health. Both conserved end residues are part of each CDR3. A D gene is named only where the DNA matches it firmly.

V: TRBV28; D: TRBD1; CDR3: CASSNPGQGTDTQYF
V: TRBV5-1; D: TRBD1; CDR3: CASSGLQGKHEQYF
V: TRBV7-9; D: .; CDR3: CASSLVAAVETQYF
V: TRBV29-1; D: .; CDR3: CSVPKRNTEAFF
V: TRBV5-1; D: .; CDR3: CASREGYRANEQFF
V: TRBV20-1; D: TRBD1; CDR3: CSALSGTGGYEQYF
V: TRBV7-2; D: TRBD1; CDR3: CASSRTGLVNQPQHF
V: TRBV5-1; D: TRBD1; CDR3: CASSPGQVLNNEQFF
V: TRBV9; D: .; CDR3: CASSVGPGRGEKEQYF
V: TRBV24-1; D: .; CDR3: CATSEGRNYGYTF
V: TRBV29-1; D: .; CDR3: CSVEDRELGAYEQYF
V: TRBV5-5; D: .; CDR3: CASSLDPVRETQYF
V: TRBV2; D: TRBD1; CDR3: CASSFFRDRPSYSNQPQHF
V: TRBV6-1; D: .; CDR3: CASNRAMGETQYF
V: TRBV4-1; D: .; CDR3: CASSQAHGPNEQYF
V: TRBV27; D: TRBD2; CDR3: CASNVLASGTTDTQYF
V: TRBV29-1; D: TRBD1; CDR3: CSGTGTGVHNEQFF
V: TRBV6-1; D: .; CDR3: CAGTSGRSDTEAFF
V: TRBV5-1; D: .; CDR3: CASSFNTGTEAFF
V: TRBV7-2; D: .; CDR3: CASSLGVLGEIQYF
V: TRBV12-3/TRBV12-4; D: .; CDR3: CASRNTGKADTQYF
V: TRBV20-1; D: .; CDR3: CSARDPGANVLTF
V: TRBV14; D: .; CDR3: CASSRTVSYNEQFF
V: TRBV5-1; D: .; CDR3: CASSIGVSDEQYF
V: TRBV4-1; D: .; CDR3: CASSQGAGLMNTEAFF
V: TRBV28; D: .; CDR3: CASSIHLGGQPQHF
V: TRBV12-3/TRBV12-4; D: .; CDR3: CASSLDGGMNTEAFF
V: TRBV6-2/TRBV6-3; D: .; CDR3: CASSYSNGVNTEAFF
V: TRBV6-1; D: TRBD1; CDR3: CASSFTGGQSYEQYF